Below are 14 T cell receptor beta chains sequenced from a single sample in a study of Ad26.COV2.S vaccination and SARS-CoV-2 variants (dated by TCRdb to the early 2020s). Libraries came from the immunoSEQ multiplex PCR assay. Entries here come from immuneACCESS through TCRdb and include only in-frame sequences with V and J called. Some clones fail to appear in such tables; in the studies checked, an unresolved V gene covers under half of the shortfall, and the cause of the remainder is unknown. The sample table shows fewer than 600,000 clones, and 80% to 90% are seen once. About 1.7% of the sample rests with the top ten. The treatment or condition label corresponds to: roughly 19 received Ad26.COV2.S at low or high dose, single or two shots; roughly five received placebo; per-sample allocation not given. Repertoires of vaccine and placebo recipients were sequenced from samples taken on day 63 after the first injection.

Sequenced here: peripheral blood, sampled in a trial of Ad26.COV2.S vaccine versus placebo. The source is a person aged 18-60 years who received the Ad26.COV2.S COVID-19 vaccine or a placebo.

V gene TRBV28 combines with J gene TRBJ1-2; possible D gene TRBD1, 5 bases. CDR1 and CDR2 from the germline V gene are MDHEN and SYDVKM. The CDR3 runs 14 residues. V was pared by 1 base and J by 5 bases, with 11 bases between. The DNA of the CDR3 is TGTGCCAGCAGTTTATCTGGGGCGCGGTATGGCTACACCTTC. Protein product: CASSLSGARYGYTF.

In its sample, this clone was seen once. J is TRBJ1-2 and V is TRBV6-5, with 7 bases lining up with TRBD1. CDR3 length: 13 residues. After removal of 5 bases from V and 8 bases from J, the junction contained 8 bases not matched to a gene. The germline V gene has CDR1 MNHEY and CDR2 SVGAGI. This CDR3 is CASSNRGTEGYTF. The CDR3 DNA reads as TGTGCCAGCAGTAACAGGGGAACGGAGGGCTACACCTTC.

V and J are TRBV5-6 and TRBJ2-7, with 11 bases identical to TRBD2. Germline CDR1 is SGHDT and CDR2 is YYEEEE. The CDR3 is 15 residues long. The V segment lost 3 bases and the J segment 3 bases; nucleotides outside the gene matches: 5. The CDR3 is CASSSTGTSGYEQYF. As DNA, the CDR3 is TGTGCCAGCAGCTCAACCGGGACTAGCGGCTACGAGCAGTACTTC.

As to this clone: The same CDR3 arises from other DNA sequences in this sample as well. The chain recombines TRBV18 with TRBJ2-7; D uncertain. V was clipped by 2 bases and J by 0 bases, with 2 bases between them. Germline-derived CDR1 and CDR2 are KGHSH and LQKENI. The CDR3 length is 12 residues. The CDR3 DNA sequence: TGTGCCAGCTCACCAAACTCCTACGAGCAGTACTTC. Translated: CASSPNSYEQYF.

The chain joins TRBV7-6 to TRBJ2-7; D is unresolved. V lost 1 base to trimming and J lost 2 bases, with 9 bases between them. This CDR3 contains 14 residues. Germline CDR1 SGHVS, CDR2 FNYEAQ. CDR3 coding DNA: TGTGCCAGCAGCTTAGGGGGTGGGGCCTACGAGCAGTACTTC. Its protein is CASSLGGGAYEQYF.

This chain uses TRBV6-2 or TRBV6-3 with TRBJ1-2; D remains ambiguous. Germline values: CDR1 MNHEY, CDR2 SVGEGT. The V and J ends lost 1 base and 2 bases respectively, with 5 bases between them. This CDR3 spans 13 amino acids. This CDR3 is CASSYFPNYGYTF. The CDR3, as DNA: TGTGCCAGCAGTTACTTTCCAAACTATGGCTACACCTTC.

The V gene is TRBV4-2, the J gene TRBJ2-5; D ambiguous. The germline gives CDR1 LGHNA, CDR2 YNFKEQ. V was trimmed by 1 base and J by 4 bases, leaving 7 bases between them. There are 13 residues in the CDR3. The CDR3 is CASSQAPGETQYF. CDR3 in DNA: TGTGCCAGCAGCCAAGCCCCGGGAGAGACCCAGTACTTC.

The V and J genes are TRBV5-1 and TRBJ2-5; D unresolved. CDR1 SGHRS and CDR2 YFSETQ come from the germline V gene. Trimming removed 0 bases from V and 1 base from J, with 13 bases in between. The CDR3 sequence is 16 residues long. CDR3 DNA sequence: TGCGCCAGCAGCTTGGCCAATAGTAGGGTCCAAGAGACCCAGTACTTC. Translated: CASSLANSRVQETQYF.

The gene calls are TRBV27 and TRBJ2-7, with D possibly TRBD1 on 6 matching bases. This CDR3 spans 13 amino acids. CDR1 and CDR2 (germline): MNHEY, SMNVEV (reference sequence). Trimming removed 5 bases from V and 2 bases from J, with 10 bases in between. CDR3: CASSGGHPYEQYF. CDR3 sequence (DNA): TGTGCCAGCAGTGGGGGACATCCCTACGAGCAGTACTTC.

The chain uses TRBV30 and TRBJ1-2, with 7 positions matching TRBD1. Germline V gives CDR1 GTSNPN, CDR2 SVGIG (reference sequence). The CDR3 has 13 residues. V was clipped by 3 bases and J by 4 bases; unmatched bases: 5. The chain's CDR3 is CAWSIGTVYGYTF. The DNA of the CDR3 is TGTGCCTGGAGCATCGGGACAGTCTATGGCTACACCTTC. The full variable domain, completed using reference TRBV30 and TRBJ1-2, is SQTIHQWPATLVQPVGSPLSLECTVEGTSNPNLYWYRQAAGRGLQLLFYSVGIGQISSEVPQNLSASRPQDRQFILSSKKLLLSDSGFYLCAWSIGTVYGYTFGSGTRLTVV.

The CDR3: CASSYSSSLAKNIQYF. CDR3 bases: TGTGCCAGCAGTTACTCGAGCAGCCTGGCCAAAAACATTCAGTACTTC. This rearrangement joins TRBV6-5 to TRBJ2-4; D remains ambiguous. CDR1 and CDR2 (germline): MNHEY, SVGAGI. The V and J ends lost 0 bases and 1 base respectively, with 10 bases between them. CDR3 length equals 16 residues.

About this clone itself: A read error may account for a junction end that differs from germline. This sequence joins TRBV19 and TRBJ1-2; D gene ambiguous. The CDR3 covers 11 residues. CDR1 LNHDA and CDR2 SQIVND come from the germline V gene (reference sequence). The CDR3 spells CASRIGSGYTF. CDR3 sequence (DNA): TGTGCCAGTAGGATAGGGAGTGGCTACACCTTC.

The CDR3 coding sequence is TGTGCCAGCAGCTTTTATCCCCTTAACAGGGGGCGCAACTATGGCTACACCTTC. Translated, it gives CASSFYPLNRGRNYGYTF. V usage is TRBV7-2 and J usage is TRBJ1-2, with TRBD1 matching over 9 bases. The CDR3 covers 18 residues. CDR1 is SGHTA, CDR2 FQGNSA, per germline. V lost 3 bases to trimming and J lost 2 bases; unmatched junction nucleotides: 13.

The rearrangement links TRBV9 to TRBJ2-1, with 12 bases aligning to TRBD2. The CDR3 totals 16 residues. With V trimmed by 3 bases and J by 9 bases, 10 bases remained unmatched. CDR1 and CDR2 (germline): SGDLS, YYNGEE. Written as DNA, the CDR3 is TGTGCCAGCAGCGCCCAAGGACTAGCGGGAATGGGTGAGCAGTTCTTC. Translation gives CASSAQGLAGMGEQFF.